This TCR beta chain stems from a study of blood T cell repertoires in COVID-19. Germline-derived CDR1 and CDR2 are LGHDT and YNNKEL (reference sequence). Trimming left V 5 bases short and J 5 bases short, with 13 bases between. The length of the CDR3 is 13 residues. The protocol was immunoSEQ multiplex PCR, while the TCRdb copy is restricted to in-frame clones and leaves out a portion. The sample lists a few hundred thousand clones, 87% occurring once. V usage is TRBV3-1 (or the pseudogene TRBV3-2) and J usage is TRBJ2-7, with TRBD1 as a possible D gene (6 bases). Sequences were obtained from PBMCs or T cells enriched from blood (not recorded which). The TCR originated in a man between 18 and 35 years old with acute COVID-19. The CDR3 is CASSETGSDEQYF. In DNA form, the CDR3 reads TGTGCCAGCAGCGAAACAGGGAGTGACGAGCAGTACTTC.